Sequencing of this TCR beta chain was carried out in a study of T cell clones after liver transplantation. Study results and caveats: Graft donor-reactive T cells possibly entered the graft instead of undergoing deletion.

Profiled with immunoSEQ multiplex PCR; TCRdb holds only in-frame clones, not every one. The data contain tens of thousands of clones, 80% to 95% of them singletons. As regards this clone: Its specificity is not known.

The CDR3 runs 15 residues. The V gene's germline CDR1 is ENHRY and CDR2 SYGVKD. Trimming removed 5 bases from V and 6 bases from J, with 19 bases in between. This receptor was taken from a human patient who received a liver transplant. Some T cells here may be from the graft donor. This specimen was CD4+ T cells from blood, taken about 25 months after liver transplant. V usage is TRBV10-3 and J usage is TRBJ1-2, with D possibly matching TRBD1 (5 bases). The CDR3 nucleotides are TGTGCCATCAGTAGGGGAGGGGCTGATATAGATGGCTACACCTTC. Its translation is CAISRGGADIDGYTF.